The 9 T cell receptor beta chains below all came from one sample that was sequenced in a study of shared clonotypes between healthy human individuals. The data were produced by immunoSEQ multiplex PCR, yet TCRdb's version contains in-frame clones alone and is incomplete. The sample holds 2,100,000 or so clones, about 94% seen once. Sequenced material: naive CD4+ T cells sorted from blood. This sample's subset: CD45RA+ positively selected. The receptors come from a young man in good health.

The CDR3 region is CAISPEWYQPQHF. As DNA, the CDR3 is TGTGCCATCAGTCCGGAGTGGTATCAGCCCCAGCATTTT. The J gene is TRBJ1-5, the V gene TRBV10-3; the D is unclear. The germline V gene encodes CDR1 ENHRY and CDR2 SYGVKD. The CDR3 extends over 13 amino acids. V was pared by 5 bases and J by 5 bases, with 10 bases between.

DNA for the CDR3: TGTGCCAGCATTAACAGGGTAGGAACTGAAGCTTTCTTT. The encoded protein is CASINRVGTEAFF. J is TRBJ1-1 and V is TRBV19; D is possibly TRBD1 (6 bases). V lost 9 bases and J 5 bases, leaving 16 bases between the germline ends. Germline CDR1 reads LNHDA; CDR2 reads SQIVND (reference sequence). The CDR3 runs 13 residues. The full variable domain, its missing parts supplied by reference TRBV19 and TRBJ1-1, is DGGITQSPKYLFRKEGQNVTLSCEQNLNHDAMYWYRQDPGQGLRLIYYSQIVNDFQKGDIAEGYSVSREKKESFPLTVTSAQKNPTAFYLCASINRVGTEAFFGQGTRLTVV.

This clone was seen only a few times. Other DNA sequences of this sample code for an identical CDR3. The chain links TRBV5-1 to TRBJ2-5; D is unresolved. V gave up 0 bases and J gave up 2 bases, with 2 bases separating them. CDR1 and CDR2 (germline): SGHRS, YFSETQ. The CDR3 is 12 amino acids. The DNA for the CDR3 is TGCGCCAGCAGCTTGGGGCAAGAGACCCAGTACTTC. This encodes CASSLGQETQYF.

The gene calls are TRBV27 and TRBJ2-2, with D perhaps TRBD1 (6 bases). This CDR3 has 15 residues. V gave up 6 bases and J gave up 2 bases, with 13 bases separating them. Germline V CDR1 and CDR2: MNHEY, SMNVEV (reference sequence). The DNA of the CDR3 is TGTGCCAGCAGGCTAAGGGACACCAACACCGGGGAGCTGTTTTTT. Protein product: CASRLRDTNTGELFF.

CDR3 residues: CASSEARMGETQYF. CDR3 DNA: TGTGCCAGCAGTGAAGCGCGGATGGGGGAGACCCAGTACTTC. The rearrangement uses TRBV2 and TRBJ2-5; no reliable D call. The V gene's germline CDR1 is SNHLY and CDR2 FYNNEI. The V end lost 0 bases, the J end lost 5 bases, and 10 bases lay between the germline ends. This CDR3 is 14 amino acids long.

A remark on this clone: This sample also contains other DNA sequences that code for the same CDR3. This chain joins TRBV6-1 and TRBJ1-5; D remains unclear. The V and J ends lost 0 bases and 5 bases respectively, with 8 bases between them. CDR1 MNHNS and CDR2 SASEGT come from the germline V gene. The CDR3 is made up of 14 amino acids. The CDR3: CASSEAGADQPQHF. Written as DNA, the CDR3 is TGTGCCAGCAGTGAAGCAGGAGCCGATCAGCCCCAGCATTTT.

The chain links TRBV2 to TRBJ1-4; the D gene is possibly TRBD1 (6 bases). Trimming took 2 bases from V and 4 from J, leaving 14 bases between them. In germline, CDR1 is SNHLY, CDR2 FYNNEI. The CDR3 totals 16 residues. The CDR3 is CASSERGALGNEKLFF. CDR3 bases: TGTGCCAGCAGTGAAAGGGGGGCGCTCGGTAATGAAAAACTGTTTTTT.

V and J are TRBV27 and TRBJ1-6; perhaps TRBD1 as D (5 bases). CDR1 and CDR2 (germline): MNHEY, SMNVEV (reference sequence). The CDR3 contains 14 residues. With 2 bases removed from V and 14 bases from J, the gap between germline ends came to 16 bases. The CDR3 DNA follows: TGTGCCAGCAGTTTAATGGGCCAGGGAGGGGCCCTCCACTTT. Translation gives CASSLMGQGGALHF.

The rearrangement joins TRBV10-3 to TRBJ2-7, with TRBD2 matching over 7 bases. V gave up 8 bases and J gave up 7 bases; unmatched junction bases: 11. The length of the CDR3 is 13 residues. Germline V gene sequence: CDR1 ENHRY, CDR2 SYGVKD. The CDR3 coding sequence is TGTGCCATCGGTGGACTAGACGGAGGAGAGCAGTACTTC. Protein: CAIGGLDGGEQYF.